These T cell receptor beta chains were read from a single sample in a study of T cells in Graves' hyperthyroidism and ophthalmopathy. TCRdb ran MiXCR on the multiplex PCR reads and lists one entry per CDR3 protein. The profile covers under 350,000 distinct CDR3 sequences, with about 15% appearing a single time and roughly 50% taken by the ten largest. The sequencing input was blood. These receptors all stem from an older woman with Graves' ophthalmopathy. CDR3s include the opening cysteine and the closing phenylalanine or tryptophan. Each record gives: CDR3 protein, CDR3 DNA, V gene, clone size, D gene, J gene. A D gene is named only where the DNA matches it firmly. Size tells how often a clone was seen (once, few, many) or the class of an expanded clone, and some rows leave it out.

CASMPGGAENQPQHF | TGTGCCAGCATGCCCGGGGGGGCGGAGAATCAGCCCCAGCATTTT | TRBV6-2/TRBV6-3 | many | NA | TRBJ1-5
CASSVQGSYGYTF | TGTGCCAGCAGCGTTCAGGGAAGCTATGGCTACACCTTC | TRBV9 | NA | NA | TRBJ1-2
CSARVPSRYEQYF | TGCAGTGCTAGAGTTCCTAGTCGCTACGAGCAGTACTTC | TRBV20-1 | many | NA | TRBJ2-7
CASSLVGVRNEQYF | TGCGCCAGCAGCTTGGTTGGGGTTAGGAATGAGCAGTACTTC | TRBV5-1 | NA | NA | TRBJ2-7
CASSLRAISYNEQFF | TGTGCCAGCAGCTTACGGGCCATATCCTACAATGAGCAGTTCTTC | TRBV7-3 | many | NA | TRBJ2-1
CSVYRGGLGNEQFF | TGCAGCGTCTACAGGGGTGGTTTGGGCAATGAGCAGTTCTTC | TRBV29-1 | few | TRBD1 | TRBJ2-1
CASSLAGQGVSPLHF | TGTGCCAGCAGCTTGGCCGGGCAGGGCGTTTCACCCCTCCACTTT | TRBV5-4 | few | NA | TRBJ1-6
CASSLGIHTEAFF | TGTGCCAGCAGTTTGGGAATTCACACTGAAGCTTTCTTT | TRBV28 | many | NA | TRBJ1-1
CASRNDRAYSGEQFF | TGTGCCAGCAGAAACGACAGAGCGTATAGTGGTGAGCAGTTCTTC | TRBV7-2 | many | NA | TRBJ2-1
CSAREWTGGEQYF | TGCAGTGCTAGAGAATGGACAGGAGGCGAGCAGTACTTC | TRBV20-1 | many | TRBD1 | TRBJ2-7
CASSPRDSYGYTF | TGTGCCAGCAGTCCCCGGGACAGCTATGGCTACACCTTC | TRBV6-2/TRBV6-3 | many | TRBD1 | TRBJ1-2
CATSDSSGGLNEQFF | TGTGCCACCAGTGATTCCTCAGGGGGTTTAAATGAGCAGTTCTTC | TRBV24-1 | many | TRBD1 | TRBJ2-1
CASGTQRRNEKLFF | TGTGCCAGCGGAACGCAGAGGAGGAACGAAAAACTGTTTTTT | TRBV27 | many | NA | TRBJ1-4